The 30 T cell receptor beta chains below come from one sample, sequenced in a study of vaccination effects on CD4 cells after COVID-19. Having been cultured for around ten days, the cells underwent CD4+ T cell isolation. The infection with SARS-CoV-2 (confirmed by PCR) occurred in this person between March and December 2020. Subjects were given two BNT162b2 or mRNA-1273 vaccine doses. Their specific antigens are unknown. Using immunoSEQ multiplex PCR, the repertoire was profiled, and TCRdb retains in-frame clones only, with some absent. This sample yields about 50,000 clones, of which under 85% are seen a single time; under 5.5% belongs to the top ten. Sequencing was performed on CD4+ T cells from PBMCs cultured without peptide, taken after COVID-19 vaccination. Receptors were obtained from a human donor who had a prior SARS-CoV-2 infection.

V gene TRBV12-5 combines with J gene TRBJ2-7, with 7 positions matching TRBD1. The CDR3 spans 16 residues. CDR1 and CDR2 from the germline V gene are LGHNT and FRNRAP. The V gene end was trimmed by 3 bases and the J gene end by 0 bases; junction bases not matched to a gene: 8. The CDR3 DNA reads as TGTGCTAGTGGTTTAGCCATAAGGACAGGCTCCTACGAGCAGTACTTC. This sequence encodes CASGLAIRTGSYEQYF.

This sequence joins TRBV11-3 and TRBJ2-3, with 9 bases aligning to TRBD2. The junction had 6 bases not matched to a gene; V was cut back by 2 bases and J by 6 bases. Germline CDR1 SGHNT, CDR2 YENEEA. The CDR3 is made up of 15 amino acids. In DNA, the CDR3 is TGTGCCAGCAGCTTATGGGCTAGCGGGATTGATACGCAGTATTTT. As protein: CASSLWASGIDTQYF.

The chain combines TRBV5-1 with TRBJ2-3, with 8 bases lining up with TRBD2. This CDR3 comprises 14 residues. V dropped 5 bases and J dropped 3; count of bases not matched to a gene: 5. Germline lookup yields CDR1 SGHRS and CDR2 YFSETQ. Here the CDR3 DNA reads TGCGCCAGCAGAAGGACTAGCAGGACAGATACGCAGTATTTT. As protein: CASRRTSRTDTQYF.

V and J are TRBV28 and TRBJ2-7, with 7 bases matching TRBD1. V dropped 5 bases and J dropped 3; count of bases not matched to a gene: 4. The germline gives CDR1 MDHEN, CDR2 SYDVKM. The CDR3 has 13 residues. CDR3 region: CASSRQGIYEQYF. The CDR3, as DNA: TGTGCCAGCAGTAGACAGGGAATCTACGAGCAGTACTTC.

CDR3 region: CASSLQEPNTQYF. CDR3 DNA sequence: TGTGCCAGCAGTTTGCAGGAGCCGAATACGCAGTATTTT. The chain couples TRBV28 to TRBJ2-3; D not certain. Trimming shortened V by 3 bases and J by 7 bases, and 11 bases separated the two germline ends. The CDR3 is 13 amino acids. In germline, CDR1 is MDHEN, CDR2 SYDVKM.

The chain combines TRBV7-6 with TRBJ2-2; 14 bases match TRBD2. Per the germline V gene, CDR1 is SGHVS and CDR2 is FNYEAQ. Losses at the gene ends were 5 bases for V and 1 base for J; bases not matched to a gene: 9. This CDR3 comprises 19 residues. The CDR3 DNA reads as TGTGCCAGCAGCCGTAAGCCCGGGACTAGCGGGAGGAACACCGGGGAGCTGTTTTTT. Protein sequence: CASSRKPGTSGRNTGELFF.

Here the CDR3 DNA reads TGCAGCGCGACAGGGCGCGCCTACGAGCAGTACTTC. Protein sequence: CSATGRAYEQYF. The chain recombines TRBV29-1 with TRBJ2-7, with TRBD1 matching over 7 bases. Per the germline V gene, CDR1 is SQVTM and CDR2 is ANQGSEA. This CDR3 is built from 12 residues. V gave up 7 bases and J gave up 2 bases; unmatched junction bases: 5.

This clone was seen only a few times. The chain recombines TRBV7-3 with TRBJ1-2; TRBD1 matches at 8 bases. V trimming: 5 bases; J trimming: 6 bases; junction bases outside the gene matches: 5. The germline CDR1 and CDR2 sequences are SGHTA and FQGTGA. CDR3 size: 13 residues. The CDR3: CASSERTGNGYTF. The CDR3 region has the DNA TGTGCCAGCAGCGAACGGACAGGGAATGGCTACACCTTC.

The V gene is TRBV19, the J gene TRBJ1-5; 9 nucleotides agree with TRBD1. This CDR3 is built from 16 residues. With V trimmed by 1 base and J by 5 bases, 6 bases remained unmatched. CDR1 is LNHDA and CDR2 is SQIVND in the germline V gene (reference sequence). The CDR3 region is CASSIGRDRADQPQHF. As DNA, the CDR3 is TGTGCCAGTAGTATAGGTAGGGACAGGGCCGATCAGCCCCAGCATTTT.

The chain combines TRBV9 with TRBJ1-2, with D maybe TRBD1 (6 bases). The germline V and J ends were trimmed by 4 bases and 2 bases, with 18 bases remaining between them. The CDR3 runs to 16 residues. In germline, CDR1 is SGDLS, CDR2 YYNGEE. The CDR3 nucleotides are TGTGCCAGCAGCAGCCAGGGGCATGGGGCGAACTATGGCTACACCTTC. It specifies CASSSQGHGANYGYTF.

The chain combines TRBV4-2 with TRBJ2-1, with TRBD2 identical over 10 bases. Trimming removed 0 bases from V and 8 bases from J; junction bases left unmatched: 4. Germline assignment: CDR1 LGHNA and CDR2 YNFKEQ. The length of the CDR3 is 15 residues. CDR3 nucleotide sequence: TGTGCCAGCAGCCAAGAGAGCGGGGGGGCCTATGAGCAGTTCTTC. Translation: CASSQESGGAYEQFF.

This clone was seen once. The J gene is TRBJ1-1, the V gene TRBV7-9; D unclear. Germline lookup yields CDR1 SEHNR and CDR2 FQNEAQ (reference sequence). The CDR3 spans 12 residues. V was pared by 6 bases and J by 11 bases, with 16 bases between. CDR3 bases: TGTGCCAGCAGATGGCAGGTCGGAATGGCTTTCTTT. Translating gives CASRWQVGMAFF.

This clone was seen once. The rearrangement links TRBV9 to TRBJ2-5; possible D gene TRBD1, 6 bases. CDR3 length: 14 amino acids. V was shortened by 2 bases and J by 4 bases, with 12 bases between the two germline ends. Germline CDR1 reads SGDLS; CDR2 reads YYNGEE. The chain's CDR3 is CASSVGAGLETQYF. CDR3 DNA: TGTGCCAGCAGCGTGGGGGCAGGGTTAGAGACCCAGTACTTC. Complete variable domain (other parts from reference TRBV9 and TRBJ2-5): DSGVTQTPKHLITATGQRVTLRCSPRSGDLSVYWYQQSLDQGLQFLIQYYNGEERAKGNILERFSAQQFPDLHSELNLSSLELGDSALYFCASSVGAGLETQYFGPGTRLLVL.

The rearrangement joins TRBV23-1 to TRBJ2-7; 9 bases map to TRBD1. TRBV23-1 is classed as an ORF, of uncertain function. The CDR3 runs to 17 residues. In DNA form, the CDR3 reads TGCGTCGATATTTCCCGGACAGGGGCCCGCCCGTCCTACGAGCAGTACTTC. Its protein is CVDISRTGARPSYEQYF.

This sequence joins TRBV7-2 and TRBJ1-1, with TRBD1 matching over 9 bases. This CDR3 region has 18 residues. Looked up from germline, CDR1 is SGHTA and CDR2 is FQGNSA. The J segment lost 5 bases and the V segment lost 2 bases, leaving 15 bases of the junction unmatched. The chain's CDR3 is CASSLRGGYRGPGTEAFF. In nucleotides, the CDR3 is TGTGCCAGCAGCTTACGAGGAGGCTACAGGGGGCCGGGAACTGAAGCTTTCTTT.

J is TRBJ2-7 and V is TRBV5-1, with D maybe TRBD1 (6 bases). The CDR3 is made up of 13 amino acids. Germline V gene data show CDR1 as SGHRS and CDR2 as YFSETQ. Trimming removed 6 bases from V and 0 bases from J, with 10 bases in between. In DNA form, the CDR3 reads TGCGCCAGCACCCCAGGGGCCTCCTACGAGCAGTACTTC. Encoded protein: CASTPGASYEQYF.

The chain has TRBV7-3 and TRBJ2-3, with TRBD2 matching over 9 bases. The V gene end was trimmed by 5 bases and the J gene end by 4 bases; junction bases not matched to a gene: 16. The V gene's germline CDR1 is SGHTA and CDR2 FQGTGA. CDR3 length equals 18 residues. The CDR3 region is CASSIAGTSQRGADTQYF. The CDR3 DNA is TGTGCCAGCAGCATCGCCGGGACTAGCCAAAGAGGTGCAGATACGCAGTATTTT.

The chain combines TRBV28 with TRBJ1-6; TRBD1 matches at 7 bases. Germline-derived CDR1 and CDR2 are MDHEN and SYDVKM. The CDR3 loop spans 15 amino acids. Trimming at V came to 5 bases and at J to 7 bases, leaving 8 bases not matched to a gene. The CDR3 sequence is CASSRPGTANSPLHF. The CDR3 bases are TGTGCCAGCAGTCGTCCCGGGACAGCCAATTCACCCCTCCACTTT.

V usage is TRBV11-2 and J usage is TRBJ2-1; D gene uncertain. This CDR3 spans 13 amino acids. V lost 4 bases, J lost 9 bases, and 13 bases lay in between. The germline V gene encodes CDR1 SGHAT and CDR2 FQNNGV. The CDR3 here is CASSYQPDREQFF. In DNA form, the CDR3 reads TGTGCCAGCAGCTACCAGCCGGACCGTGAGCAGTTCTTC.

The chain joins TRBV6-1 to TRBJ1-2, with D maybe TRBD1 (6 bases). The ends were cut back, 2 bases at V and 3 bases at J, with 25 bases in the middle. Germline V gene data show CDR1 as MNHNS and CDR2 as SASEGT. The CDR3 sequence is 19 residues long. As DNA, the CDR3 is TGTGCCAGCAGTGAATACCAGGGGTTGACCCCCCGGGTCGACTATGGCTACACCTTC. Protein product: CASSEYQGLTPRVDYGYTF.

This clone was seen once. The V call is TRBV13, the J call TRBJ2-5; 7 bases align to TRBD1. CDR1 PRHDT and CDR2 FYEKMQ come from the germline V gene (reference sequence). This CDR3 has 13 residues. The trim removed 6 bases at V and 5 bases at J, leaving 6 bases unmatched. As DNA, the CDR3 is TGTGCCAGCAGAAGACAGGGCGTGGAGACCCAGTACTTC. This gives the protein CASRRQGVETQYF.

The chain has TRBV5-4 and TRBJ2-5; 8 nucleotides agree with TRBD1. The CDR3 consists of 15 residues. From germline, CDR1 is SGHNT and CDR2 YYREEE (reference sequence). J lost 5 bases, V lost 4 bases, and 10 bases had no gene match. Written as DNA, the CDR3 is TGTGCCAGCAGCGCGGGACAGGACGCGAAGGAGACCCAGTACTTC. Translating gives CASSAGQDAKETQYF.

The rearrangement links TRBV24-1 to TRBJ2-7, with a weak D call TRBD1 (6 bases). V was pared by 7 bases and J by 4 bases, with 10 bases between. Germline CDR1 reads KGHDR; CDR2 reads SFDVKD. The CDR3 is 12 amino acids. The DNA for the CDR3 is TGTGCCACCAGGGGGGCCGGATACGAGCAGTACTTC. Translated: CATRGAGYEQYF.

The CDR3 sequence: CASSPGQGVGKSYNEQFF. The DNA for the CDR3 is TGTGCCAGCAGCCCCGGACAGGGGGTTGGAAAGTCCTACAATGAGCAGTTCTTC. The chain has TRBV11-3 and TRBJ2-1; 10 positions agree with TRBD1. J gave up 1 base and V 5 bases, and 11 bases lay outside the gene matches. The CDR3 contains 18 residues. Germline V lookup: CDR1 SGHNT, CDR2 YENEEA.

The table lists this clone with a count of one. The chain couples TRBV6-5 to TRBJ2-7, with 10 bases fitting TRBD1. Germline V gene lookup returns CDR1 MNHEY and CDR2 SVGAGI. This CDR3 has 14 amino acids. The trim removed 5 bases at V and 3 bases at J, leaving 4 bases unmatched. The CDR3 protein is CASSRGTGDYEQYF. The CDR3 DNA reads as TGTGCCAGCAGTCGGGGGACAGGGGACTACGAGCAGTACTTC.

The chain combines TRBV2 with TRBJ2-2; D is unresolved. The germline V gene has CDR1 SNHLY and CDR2 FYNNEI. V was cut by 5 bases and J by 3 bases, with 4 bases left in between. CDR3 length equals 12 residues. The CDR3 DNA is TGTGCCAGCAGTACCTACACCGGGGAGCTGTTTTTT. Amino acid sequence: CASSTYTGELFF.

The chain combines TRBV19 with TRBJ1-2; possibly TRBD1 for D (5 bases). Looked up from germline, CDR1 is LNHDA and CDR2 is SQIVND (reference sequence). Between the trimmed V and J ends, which lost 5 bases and 4 bases, there was a span of 11 bases. This CDR3 is 13 amino acids long. The CDR3 sequence is CASSWDGSYGYTF. The CDR3 DNA is TGTGCCAGTAGTTGGGACGGGAGCTATGGCTACACCTTC. Using reference TRBV19 and TRBJ1-2 for the parts outside the CDR3, the full variable domain is DGGITQSPKYLFRKEGQNVTLSCEQNLNHDAMYWYRQDPGQGLRLIYYSQIVNDFQKGDIAEGYSVSREKKESFPLTVTSAQKNPTAFYLCASSWDGSYGYTFGSGTRLTVV.

The CDR3 DNA sequence: TGTGCCACCAGTGTCCCCCACGGCCAGGTAGCCTACGAGCAGTACTTC. Its protein product is CATSVPHGQVAYEQYF. The rearrangement links TRBV24-1 to TRBJ2-7; D not certain. The germline V gene has CDR1 KGHDR and CDR2 SFDVKD. V was trimmed by 5 bases and J by 2 bases, leaving 18 bases between them. The CDR3 length is 16 residues.

This chain connects TRBV28 to TRBJ2-7; 14 bases match TRBD2. The CDR3 contains 14 residues. V lost 5 bases, J lost 5 bases, and 2 bases stayed unmatched. Germline CDR1 reads MDHEN; CDR2 reads SYDVKM. The CDR3 loop reads CASSLGLAGDEQYF. DNA of the CDR3: TGTGCCAGCAGTCTGGGACTAGCGGGAGACGAGCAGTACTTC.

The rearrangement joins TRBV6-2 or TRBV6-3 to TRBJ1-3, with 8 positions matching TRBD1. The V gene's germline CDR1 is MNHEY and CDR2 SVGEGT. This CDR3 contains 15 residues. V gave up 6 bases and J gave up 2 bases; unmatched junction bases: 6. CDR3 in DNA: TGTGCCAGCAGCCTTACGACAGGGGCTGGAAACACCATATATTTT. Translated: CASSLTTGAGNTIYF.